This T cell receptor beta chain was captured in a study of radiation and T cells in renal cell carcinoma (TCRdb year 2020). Regarding the research as a whole: In total, roughly 52 samples, comprising 26 tumors and approximately 27 peripheral blood samples, were subjected to TCR beta sequencing. The last blood draw happened 4 weeks after radiation, timed to coincide with nephrectomy. Across all 53 samples, around 4,000,000 unique CDR3 nucleotide sequences encoding roughly 2.7 million unique CDR3 amino acid sequences were identified. Summary of the overall study and its limitations: Because pretreatment tumor biopsies were not available, the study could not determine whether clonotypes were already present within the tumor at baseline. Dynamics of the blood repertoire were not tracked past 4 weeks after treatment. Effects of radiation dose or scheduling on the TCR repertoire could not be addressed with the single-armed trial design. In blood, the top tumor clonotypes increased from baseline to 2 weeks after radiation and then shrank by 4 weeks, which suggests a temporary expansion of tumor-resident clones.

Regarding this clone: The antigen it binds to is not known. It has no much larger one-base neighbor in the sample; base qualities were not kept.

In the paper's terms, the time point label means: blood 4 weeks post-SBRT, at nephrectomy. The treatment or condition label, read with the paper, signifies: 15 Gy SBRT to primary tumor, nephrectomy 4 weeks later. The samples were drawn from a clinical trial, where primary renal cell carcinomas were treated with 15 Gy of stereotactic body radiation therapy and then removed by nephrectomy 4 weeks afterward. To follow tumor-enriched clonotypes, peripheral blood was collected serially from radiation-treated patients at baseline and again at 2 weeks and 4 weeks after SBRT. Every patient's renal cell carcinoma showed clear cell pathology. The QIAamp DNA Blood Mini Kit (Qiagen) was used to prepare genomic DNA for TCR sequencing. The analyses included only samples that passed all quality control checks. The immunoSEQ kit was used, according to the manufacturer's recommendations, to generate TCR beta libraries from genomic DNA. For library preparation, a first multiplex PCR was performed with proprietary primers, followed by a second PCR in which unique barcodes were added, and bead cleanups were performed after each round. Each sample batch included a kit-provided positive control reaction and a negative control reaction. The final libraries were assessed on an Agilent 4200 TapeStation D1000 ScreenTape, pooled by volume, and quantified by qPCR. An Illumina NextSeq500 fitted with a MidOutput 150-cycle cartridge performed the sequencing, running 156 Read1 cycles and 15 Index1 cycles with the kit's custom primers. The pooled library was loaded at roughly 0.94 pM with a roughly 22% PhiX control spike-in. The paper's data handling went like this. The vendor-processed data were analyzed in R, and a clonotype was defined as all T cells that share the same CDR3 nucleotide sequence. For clone abundance analyses, frequencies were normalized to the 10,000 most abundant clones in each sample. Public T cell clones, which averaged fewer than five per sample, were excluded before analysis. An abundance difference of at least 32-fold between compartments was the criterion for calling clonotypes tumor-enriched or baseline blood-enriched. A beta-binomial differential abundance model was applied to find clonotypes that expanded or contracted between blood time points. Tumor-blood repertoire similarity was measured with the Baroni-Urbani and Buser coefficient, and groups were compared using two-tailed Wilcoxon tests in R. This is the immuneACCESS table as TCRdb keeps it, with only in-frame sequences that have V and J called. A part of the clones is gone; compared with another copy, unresolved V genes explain less than half, and the rest is unexplained. That table supplies the V and J calls and clone size; D and trimming were determined from the DNA. Present in this sample are 150,000 to 200,000 clones, about nine tenths of which were seen just once. The ten largest make up about 11% of the sample.

Inclusive of the bounding cysteine and phenylalanine, the CDR3 is 17 residues long. The read is trimmed to its CDR3 DNA, 51 bases read in frame from base 1. Looking up the germline V gene yields CDR1 SGDLS and CDR2 YYNGEE. The junction carries 20 bases between V and J, which are trimmed by 2 bases and 6 bases respectively. The sequence was collected from a woman in her fifties or sixties with renal cell carcinoma. Sequenced material: blood, taken from a patient whose treatment included radiotherapy and nephrectomy. This chain is built from TRBV9 and TRBJ2-2, with TRBD2 as a weak D call on 6 bases. The DNA reads as follows: TGTGCCAGCAGCGTGGGAATGGGGGGATATCCCGCCGGGGAGCTGTTTTTT. It specifies CASSVGMGGYPAGELFF.